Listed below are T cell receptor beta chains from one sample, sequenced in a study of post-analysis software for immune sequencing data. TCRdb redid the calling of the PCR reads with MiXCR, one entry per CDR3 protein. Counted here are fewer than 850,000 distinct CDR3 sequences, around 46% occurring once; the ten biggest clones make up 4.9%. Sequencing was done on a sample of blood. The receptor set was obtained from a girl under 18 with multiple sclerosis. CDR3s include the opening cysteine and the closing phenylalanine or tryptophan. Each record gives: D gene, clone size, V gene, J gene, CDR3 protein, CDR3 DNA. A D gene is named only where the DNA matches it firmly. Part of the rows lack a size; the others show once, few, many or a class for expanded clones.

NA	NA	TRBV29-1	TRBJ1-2	CSGSGYTF	TGCAGCGGGTCTGGCTACACCTTC
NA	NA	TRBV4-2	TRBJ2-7	CASSQAVASSSYEQYF	TGTGCCAGCAGCCAAGCGGTAGCTAGCTCGTCGTACGAGCAGTACTTC
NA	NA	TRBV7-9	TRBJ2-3	CASSLDGAGVYTDTQYF	TGTGCCAGCAGCTTAGACGGCGCCGGGGTATACACAGATACGCAGTATTTT
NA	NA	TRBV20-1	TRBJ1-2	CSARGLDRNYGYTF	TGCAGTGCTAGAGGGTTAGACAGGAACTATGGCTACACCTTC
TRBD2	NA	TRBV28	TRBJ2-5	CASSSSGSSLMYQETQYF	TGTGCCAGCAGTTCAAGCGGGAGTTCCCTAATGTACCAAGAGACCCAGTACTTC
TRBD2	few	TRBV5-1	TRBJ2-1	CASSGQREYGYNEQFF	TGCGCCAGCAGCGGCCAGCGGGAGTACGGCTACAATGAGCAGTTCTTC
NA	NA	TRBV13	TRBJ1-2	CASSVRAADGYTF	TGTGCCAGCAGTGTCAGGGCGGCGGATGGCTACACCTTC
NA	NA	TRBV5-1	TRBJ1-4	CASSLGSAGSNEKLFF	TGCGCCAGCAGCTTGGGAAGCGCGGGGTCTAATGAAAAACTGTTTTTT
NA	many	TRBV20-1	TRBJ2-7	CSARDPVSGREQYF	TGCAGTGCTAGAGATCCCGTTAGCGGTCGGGAGCAGTACTTC
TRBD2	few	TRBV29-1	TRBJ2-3	CSVFPGLAGSGTQYF	TGCAGCGTCTTCCCGGGACTAGCGGGTTCCGGTACGCAGTATTTT
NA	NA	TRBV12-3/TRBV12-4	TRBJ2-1	CASSLTVNEQFF	TGTGCCAGCAGCCTGACAGTTAATGAGCAGTTCTTC
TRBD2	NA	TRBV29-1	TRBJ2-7	CSVEDPGSGRDYEQYF	TGCAGCGTTGAGGACCCGGGGAGCGGGAGGGATTACGAGCAGTACTTC
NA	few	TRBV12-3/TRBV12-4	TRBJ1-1	CASTKRNGNTEAFF	TGTGCCAGCACGAAAAGGAACGGTAACACTGAAGCTTTCTTT
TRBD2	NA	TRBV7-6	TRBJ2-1	CASSSRGGSINEQFF	TGTGCCAGCAGCTCCCGGGGCGGGAGCATAAATGAGCAGTTCTTC
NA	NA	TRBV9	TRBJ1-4	CASSPRGQPEKLFF	TGTGCCAGCAGCCCCCGAGGACAGCCTGAAAAACTGTTTTTT
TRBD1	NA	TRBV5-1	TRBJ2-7	CASSWRQGAAYEQYF	TGCGCCAGCAGCTGGAGACAGGGGGCGGCCTACGAGCAGTACTTC
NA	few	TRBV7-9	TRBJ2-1	CASSPRTVVYNEQFF	TGTGCCAGCAGCCCCCGGACAGTAGTCTACAATGAGCAGTTCTTC
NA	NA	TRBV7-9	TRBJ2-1	CASSLDRDEFF	TGTGCCAGCAGCTTAGACAGGGACGAGTTCTTC
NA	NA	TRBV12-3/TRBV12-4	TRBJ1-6	CARIGRSFSSYNSPLHF	TGTGCCAGGATCGGCAGGAGTTTTAGCTCCTATAATTCACCCCTCCACTTT
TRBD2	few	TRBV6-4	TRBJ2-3	CASSPLSGGTTDTQYF	TGTGCCAGCAGCCCTCTTAGCGGGGGTACCACAGATACGCAGTATTTT
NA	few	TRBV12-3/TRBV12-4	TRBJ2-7	CASSRSRGPQYF	TGTGCCAGCAGTCGGTCCAGGGGCCCGCAGTACTTC
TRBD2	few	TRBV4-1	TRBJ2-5	CASSQGLAGEETQYF	TGCGCCAGCAGCCAGGGACTAGCGGGAGAAGAGACCCAGTACTTC
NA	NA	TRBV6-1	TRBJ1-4	CASSPLPPGLFGNEKLFF	TGTGCCAGCAGTCCCCTACCTCCCGGACTGTTCGGGAATGAAAAACTGTTTTTT
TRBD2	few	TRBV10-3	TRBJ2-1	CAIRGSGGYNEQFF	TGTGCCATCAGGGGGTCGGGAGGCTACAATGAGCAGTTCTTC
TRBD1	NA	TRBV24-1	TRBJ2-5	CATSDRTGPQETQYF	TGTGCCACCAGTGACCGGACAGGGCCTCAAGAGACCCAGTACTTC
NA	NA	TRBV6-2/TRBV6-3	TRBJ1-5	CAGSYLIGTSDRRNQPQHF	TGTGCCGGCAGTTATTTAATTGGGACGTCGGACAGACGCAATCAGCCCCAGCATTTT
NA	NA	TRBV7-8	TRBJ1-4	CASSPRTAVGEKLFF	TGTGCCAGCAGCCCCCGGACAGCAGTGGGAGAAAAACTGTTTTTT
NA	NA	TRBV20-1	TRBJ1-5	CSAVIDPGAQHF	TGCAGTGCGGTAATCGACCCTGGGGCCCAGCATTTT
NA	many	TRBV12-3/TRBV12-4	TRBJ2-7	CASSPGYEQYF	TGTGCCAGCAGTCCGGGCTACGAGCAGTACTTC
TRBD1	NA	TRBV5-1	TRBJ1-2	CASGNPGQGGYTF	TGCGCCAGCGGAAATCCGGGACAGGGAGGCTACACCTTC
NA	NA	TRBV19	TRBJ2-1	CASSRGTGSYNEQFF	TGTGCCAGTAGTAGGGGGACGGGCTCCTACAATGAGCAGTTCTTC
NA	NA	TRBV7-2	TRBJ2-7	CASSLGQTGEQYF	TGTGCCAGCAGCTTAGGCCAGACGGGCGAGCAGTACTTC
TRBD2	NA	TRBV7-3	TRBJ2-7	CASSPTGTRIEGQYF	TGTGCCAGCAGCCCCACCGGGACTAGAATAGAGGGGCAGTACTTC
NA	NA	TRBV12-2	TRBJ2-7	CASRLDREQYF	TGTGCAAGTCGCTTAGACAGGGAGCAGTACTTC
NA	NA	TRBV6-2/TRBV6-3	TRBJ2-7	CASSYSLNLSYEQYF	TGTGCCAGCAGTTACTCTCTCAATCTCTCCTACGAGCAGTACTTC
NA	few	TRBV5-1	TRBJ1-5	CASSLGGTGQPQHF	TGCGCCAGCAGCTTGGGAGGGACGGGACAGCCCCAGCATTTT
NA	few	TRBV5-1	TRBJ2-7	CASSLGDWDEQYF	TGCGCCAGCAGCTTGGGGGACTGGGACGAGCAGTACTTC
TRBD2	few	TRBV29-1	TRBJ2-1	CSSGTSGYNEQFF	TGCAGCTCTGGGACTAGCGGGTACAATGAGCAGTTCTTC
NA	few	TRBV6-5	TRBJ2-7	CASQWGFGSYEQYF	TGTGCCAGCCAGTGGGGGTTTGGCTCCTACGAGCAGTACTTC
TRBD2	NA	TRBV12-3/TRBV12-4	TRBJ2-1	CASSLYSGSISNEQFF	TGTGCCAGCAGCCTCTATAGCGGGAGTATTTCCAATGAGCAGTTCTTC
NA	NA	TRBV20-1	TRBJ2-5	CSAELGYQETQYF	TGCAGTGCTGAACTCGGGTACCAAGAGACCCAGTACTTC
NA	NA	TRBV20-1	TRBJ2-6	CSALTGANVLTF	TGCAGTGCCTTAACTGGGGCCAACGTCCTGACTTTC
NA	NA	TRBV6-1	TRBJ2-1	CASSEAGKFF	TGTGCCAGCAGTGAAGCGGGGAAGTTCTTC
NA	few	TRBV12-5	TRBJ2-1	CASAPPDMGGISEQFF	TGTGCTAGTGCCCCACCCGACATGGGGGGAATATCTGAGCAGTTCTTC
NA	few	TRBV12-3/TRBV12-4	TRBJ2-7	CASSVASSYEQYF	TGTGCCAGCAGTGTAGCGTCCTCCTACGAGCAGTACTTC
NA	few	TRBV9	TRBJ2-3	CASSPSGPADTQYF	TGTGCCAGCAGCCCTTCCGGACCGGCAGATACGCAGTATTTT